The clone carrying this T cell receptor beta chain has only a few counts. The CDR3 spans 12 residues. CDR1 and CDR2 from the germline V gene are SGDLS and YYNGEE. The V end was cut by 6 bases, the J end by 3 bases, with 10 bases between. TCR beta CDR3 sequences were amplified from RNA transcripts. Researchers ran a first-round RT-PCR on the TCR CDR3 using the HTBI primer set. TCRdb recomputed calls from the multiplex PCR reads with MiXCR, one row per CDR3 protein. Seen here are about 840,000 distinct CDR3 sequences, around 38% observed once, and the top ten hold approximately 8.7%. These data originate in a study of T cells in Graves' hyperthyroidism and ophthalmopathy. Diagnosis of hyperthyroidism was new in patients aged 18 to 65, and its duration was under 2 months. Investigators excluded patients with uncontrolled infection, other autoimmune disease, pregnancy or lactation. Orbital computed tomography, thyroid ultrasound, serum thyroxine and TRAb, and clinical symptoms together informed the diagnoses.

This chain links TRBV9 with TRBJ2-7; possible D gene TRBD2, 5 bases. Sequenced: blood. The clonotype comes from a man aged 18 to 29 with Graves' hyperthyroidism. The CDR3 coding sequence is TGTGCCAGCAACCTAGCTAGCTACGAGCAGTACTTC. Its translation: CASNLASYEQYF.